Described below is a single T cell receptor (beta chain) sequence and its context. What it binds is not known. The CDR3 extends over 15 amino acids. CDR1 is SGHAT, CDR2 FQDESV, per germline (reference sequence). J gave up 4 bases and V 5 bases, and 3 bases lay outside the gene matches. Researchers ran the PCR with 60 Vbeta and 13 Jbeta primers. Per the authors' pipeline: An analysis performed later counted 60 million to 90 million unique TCR beta chains (roughly 11 million of them shared). Assay: immunoSEQ multiplex PCR; the TCRdb copy retains only in-frame clones and omits some. That table gives V, J and clone size, and the DNA gave D and trimming. The ten top clones account for around 3.4%, within a sample of over 100,000 clones. The source of the sample is a study of cytomegalovirus exposure and HLA in healthy donors. Overall study findings and caveats: The later analysis indicated that the majority of CMV-associated TCR beta chains appeared HLA-restricted. Prior analysis indicated that the majority of TCR beta V segments exhibited productivity approximately 87% or approximately 30% of the time. For presence/absence analyses, sequencing depth was assumed to be roughly uniform across donors.

This rearrangement joins TRBV11-1 to TRBJ2-1, with TRBD2 matching 12 bases. Material: PBMCs. This receptor was taken from a man aged 25 to 45 in good health and CMV-seronegative. This CDR3 reads CASSASGGAYNEQFF. In DNA form, the CDR3 reads TGTGCCAGCAGCGCTAGCGGGGGGGCTTACAATGAGCAGTTCTTC.